This TCR beta chain was profiled in a study of post-analysis software for immune sequencing data. Study as a whole: The disease courses covered relapsing-remitting, secondary progressive and progressive-relapsing multiple sclerosis.

The junction had 19 bases not matched to a gene; V was cut back by 3 bases and J by 8 bases. Germline V lookup: CDR1 SGDLS, CDR2 YYNGEE. This CDR3 has 19 residues. The study, taken as a whole, reports: Multiple sclerosis was associated with a significant reduction in normalized Chao1 diversity relative to controls. Several TRBV segments occurring more often in patients than controls included TRBV5-6, TRBV5-1 and TRBV20-1.

Of note for this clonotype: Its antigen is as yet unknown.

Prepared libraries of TCR beta cDNA carried unique molecular identifiers. TCRdb reprocessed the PCR reads with MiXCR, giving one entry per CDR3 protein. The profile shows around 710,000 distinct CDR3 sequences, more than 45% of them singletons. The chain links TRBV9 to TRBJ2-2; TRBD2 agrees at 10 bases. Specimen: blood. The clonotype was recovered from a girl between 10 and 17 years old with multiple sclerosis. The DNA of the CDR3 is TGTGCCAGCAGCGCAGGACTTTTGGCTAGCGGGAGACCTTGGGGGGAGCTGTTTTTT. This codes for CASSAGLLASGRPWGELFF.